The next 26 T cell receptor beta chains were all read from a single sample in a study of T cell repertoires in cytomegalovirus infection. TCRdb fed the reads into MiXCR, producing one record per CDR3 protein. The profile shows around 750,000 distinct CDR3 sequences, 30% to 35% of them singletons. Antigens for these TCRs are unknown. The sequencing here drew on cultured CD8+ T cells from PBMCs, taken from culture after CMV antigen stimulation. These receptors were obtained from a human donor in good health (CMV status not recorded). Some clones in this sample may be carry-over from other donors' samples.

This clonotype was recorded many times. The chain combines TRBV19 with TRBJ2-3, with D possibly being TRBD1 or TRBD2 (5 bases each). CDR1 LNHDA and CDR2 SQIVND come from the germline V gene (reference sequence). The CDR3 is 14 amino acids. With 7 bases removed from V and 0 bases from J, the gap between germline ends came to 11 bases. CDR3 coding DNA: TGTGCCAGTAACGTTTGGGGGAGCACAGATACGCAGTATTTT. It yields the protein CASNVWGSTDTQYF.

This clonotype occurred a few times. The chain links TRBV12-3 or TRBV12-4 to TRBJ2-3; D unresolved. The germline V and J ends were trimmed by 6 bases and 4 bases, with 11 bases remaining between them. This CDR3 spans 13 amino acids. The CDR3 coding sequence is TGTGCCAGCAGGCCCCGGTTCCCAGATACGCAGTATTTT. Its protein product is CASRPRFPDTQYF.

Only a few counts were recorded for this clonotype. The chain is built from TRBV6-5 and TRBJ2-1; 10 bases align to TRBD1. After removal of 8 bases from V and 4 bases from J, the junction contained 8 bases not matched to a gene. CDR1 MNHEY and CDR2 SVGAGI come from the germline V gene. The CDR3 has 15 residues. DNA of the CDR3: TGTGCCAGCGGCCAAGACAGGGGGCTTTACAATGAGCAGTTCTTC. Its translation is CASGQDRGLYNEQFF.

The rearrangement uses TRBV3-1 and TRBJ2-5; 8 bases are a match to TRBD2. CDR1 is LGHDT, CDR2 YNNKEL, per germline (reference sequence). This CDR3 contains 16 residues. Trimming took 4 bases from V and 2 from J; bases not matched to a gene: 9. CDR3 sequence: CASSPPGGPGQETQYF. The DNA of the CDR3 is TGTGCCAGCAGCCCGCCGGGGGGGCCGGGACAAGAGACCCAGTACTTC.

CDR3 protein: CASSFPWGDRKETQYF. The CDR3 nucleotides read TGTGCCAGCAGCTTCCCTTGGGGGGACAGAAAAGAGACCCAGTACTTC. The chain carries TRBV7-6 and TRBJ2-5; possibly TRBD1 for D (7 bases). Germline V lookup: CDR1 SGHVS, CDR2 FNYEAQ. The CDR3 runs to 16 residues. V dropped 3 bases and J dropped 3 bases, with 17 bases sitting between them.

In its sample, this clonotype was seen a few times. V usage is TRBV12-3 or TRBV12-4 and J usage is TRBJ2-5; D ambiguous. V lost 5 bases, J lost 5 bases, and 12 bases lay in between. The CDR3 covers 13 residues. DNA of the CDR3: TGTGCCAGCAGTCCTTTATATTGGGAGACCCAGTACTTC. It specifies CASSPLYWETQYF.

The V gene is TRBV5-5, the J gene TRBJ2-1, with TRBD1 as a possible D gene (5 bases). The V end lost 1 base, the J end lost 0 bases, and 11 bases lay between the germline ends. The CDR3 is 16 amino acids. Germline V gene data show CDR1 as SGHKS and CDR2 as YYEKEE (reference sequence). The CDR3 spells CASSLSWQGSYNEQFF. Here the CDR3 DNA reads TGTGCCAGCAGCTTGTCGTGGCAGGGCTCCTACAATGAGCAGTTCTTC.

V gene TRBV12-3 or TRBV12-4 combines with J gene TRBJ2-1, with no clear D. The CDR3 is 13 residues long. Trimming removed 0 bases from V and 7 bases from J, with 7 bases in between. The CDR3: CASSLAPRNEQFF. CDR3 nucleotides: TGTGCCAGCAGTTTAGCCCCTCGGAATGAGCAGTTCTTC.

In this sample, this clonotype turned up many times. The J gene is TRBJ2-7, the V gene TRBV7-8; D is possibly TRBD1 (6 bases). Between the trimmed V and J ends, which lost 1 base and 0 bases, there was a span of 10 bases. CDR1 and CDR2 (germline): SGHVS, FQNEAQ. CDR3 size: 15 residues. The chain's CDR3 is CASSLERTVSYEQYV. CDR3 coding DNA: TGTGCCAGCAGCTTAGAGCGGACAGTCTCCTACGAGCAGTACGTC.

The chain combines TRBV6-1 with TRBJ2-3, with 8 nucleotides matching TRBD1. Germline CDR1 and CDR2: MNHNS and SASEGT. The CDR3 extends over 16 amino acids. V lost 6 bases and J lost 6; bases outside the gene matches: 14. CDR3 nucleotides: TGTGCCAGCAGCTCTGTCGGACAGGGATCTTCGGATACGCAGTATTTT. Amino acids: CASSSVGQGSSDTQYF.

This clonotype was counted between two and nine times. The V call is TRBV9, the J call TRBJ1-2; no firm D call. The V gene's germline CDR1 is SGDLS and CDR2 YYNGEE. With 4 bases removed from V and 6 bases from J, the gap between germline ends came to 10 bases. This CDR3 spans 12 amino acids. CDR3 sequence (DNA): TGTGCCAGCAGCAATCGACGGGATGGCTACACCTTC. Amino acids: CASSNRRDGYTF.

The chain joins TRBV19 to TRBJ1-5; 9 positions match TRBD1. This CDR3 is 15 amino acids long. Germline V gene data show CDR1 as LNHDA and CDR2 as SQIVND (reference sequence). Trimming cost V 4 bases and J 5 bases; bases outside gene matches: 6. CDR3 amino acids: CASSSWGQGHQPQHF. The CDR3 DNA reads TGTGCCAGTAGTAGTTGGGGACAGGGACATCAGCCCCAGCATTTT. Combining the CDR3 with reference TRBV19 and TRBJ1-5 gives the whole variable domain DGGITQSPKYLFRKEGQNVTLSCEQNLNHDAMYWYRQDPGQGLRLIYYSQIVNDFQKGDIAEGYSVSREKKESFPLTVTSAQKNPTAFYLCASSSWGQGHQPQHFGDGTRLSIL.

This rearrangement joins TRBV10-2 to TRBJ1-1, with a tentative D call TRBD1 (6 bases). V was cut by 5 bases and J by 5 bases, with 18 bases left in between. Germline CDR1 reads WSHSY; CDR2 reads SAAADI. The CDR3 extends over 15 amino acids. The CDR3 protein is CASSLPPRGGTEAFF. In nucleotides, the CDR3 is TGCGCCAGCAGTCTACCCCCCAGGGGAGGAACTGAAGCTTTCTTT.

The J gene is TRBJ1-2, the V gene TRBV9, with D possibly matching TRBD1 (5 bases). The CDR3 length is 15 residues. V dropped 0 bases and J dropped 1 base, with 10 bases sitting between them. Germline V gives CDR1 SGDLS, CDR2 YYNGEE. The DNA of the CDR3 is TGTGCCAGCAGCGTAGGATCAGGGTTTAACTATGGCTACACCTTC. It yields the protein CASSVGSGFNYGYTF.

This clonotype showed up just a few times. The V and J genes are TRBV28 and TRBJ2-6; 7 bases map to TRBD2. Germline V gene lookup returns CDR1 MDHEN and CDR2 SYDVKM. The CDR3 consists of 15 residues. V lost 3 bases, J lost 2 bases, and 1 base stayed unmatched. The CDR3 DNA reads TGTGCCAGCAGTTTCCGGGGGGCTGGGGCCAACGTCCTGACTTTC. Protein product: CASSFRGAGANVLTF.

This clonotype was seen more than once but under ten times. The chain links TRBV7-9 to TRBJ2-1, with D perhaps matching TRBD2 (7 bases). The CDR3 consists of 16 residues. The ends were cut back, 5 bases at V and 7 bases at J, with 21 bases in the middle. In germline, CDR1 is SEHNR, CDR2 FQNEAQ (reference sequence). CDR3 amino acids: CASSPPGGMSRNEQFF. CDR3 nucleotides: TGTGCCAGCAGCCCCCCGGGGGGCATGTCGAGAAATGAGCAGTTCTTC.

The genes are TRBV20-1 and TRBJ2-1; 11 nucleotides match TRBD2. CDR3 length: 18 residues. Germline V gene data show CDR1 as DFQATT and CDR2 as SNEGSKA (reference sequence). V lost 0 bases and J lost 7; bases outside the gene matches: 14. CDR3 protein: CSARDWLAGGQNTNEQFF. CDR3 in DNA: TGCAGTGCTAGAGATTGGCTAGCGGGGGGCCAGAATACTAATGAGCAGTTCTTC.

This clonotype has more than one count but fewer than ten. The chain has TRBV27 and TRBJ2-3; D possibly uses TRBD1 or TRBD2 (5 bases each). V lost 6 bases and J lost 5, with 18 bases in between. The CDR3 has 15 amino acids. The germline gives CDR1 MNHEY, CDR2 SMNVEV (reference sequence). The CDR3 region has the DNA TGTGCCAGCAGCCCAGGGCCCAGCGGTGAAGATACGCAGTATTTT. This gives the protein CASSPGPSGEDTQYF.

This clonotype appeared many times. This sequence joins TRBV11-1 and TRBJ1-1; no clear D gene. Per germline, CDR1 SGHAT and CDR2 FQDESV (reference sequence). The V end lost 4 bases, the J end lost 1 base, and 10 bases lay between the germline ends. The CDR3 consists of 14 residues. CDR3 DNA sequence: TGTGCCAGCAGCTCCCTTAACGGGAACACTGAAGCTTTCTTT. The encoded protein is CASSSLNGNTEAFF.

The CDR3 DNA is TGTGCCAGCAGCCAAGCCCAGGGAGGGGCCACAGATACGCAGTATTTT. Its translation: CASSQAQGGATDTQYF. The chain uses TRBV4-2 and TRBJ2-3; 7 bases align to TRBD2. CDR3 size: 16 residues. The V and J ends lost 1 base and 2 bases, in that order; junction bases with no gene match: 6. Germline V gene data show CDR1 as LGHNA and CDR2 as YNFKEQ.

Notes on this clonotype: A much larger clone is a single base away; this may be a read error. The chain couples TRBV7-8 to TRBJ1-1; D not resolved. The length of the CDR3 is 16 residues. Germline V gene sequence: CDR1 SGHVS, CDR2 FQNEAQ. With 8 bases removed from V and 1 base from J, the gap between germline ends came to 20 bases. The CDR3 nucleotides are TGTGCCAGCGGCAACCCGCGGACGGCCCAGAACACTGAAGCTTTCTTT. It specifies CASGNPRTAQNTEAFF.

The V gene is TRBV12-3 or TRBV12-4, the J gene TRBJ2-7; D is perhaps TRBD1 or TRBD2 (5 bases each). The CDR3 extends over 14 amino acids. Trimming stripped 5 bases from V and 3 bases from J, with 14 bases between. Here the CDR3 DNA reads TGTGCCAGCAGTAAAGGGACGAGAGTCTACGAGCAGTACTTC. Residues: CASSKGTRVYEQYF.

The chain has TRBV13 and TRBJ2-7; D is uncertain. Germline CDR1 reads PRHDT; CDR2 reads FYEKMQ (reference sequence). The CDR3 is 15 amino acids. V shed 0 bases and J shed 2 bases, with 11 bases lying between them. The CDR3 bases are TGTGCCAGCAGCTTAGGCCTGGGCCAGACCTACGAGCAGTACTTC. It is translated as CASSLGLGQTYEQYF.

This clonotype came up a few times. The rearrangement uses TRBV10-3 and TRBJ2-3; 9 bases match TRBD2. This CDR3 contains 19 residues. J gave up 0 bases and V 1 base, and 11 bases lay outside the gene matches. Germline CDR1 ENHRY, CDR2 SYGVKD. CDR3 nucleotide sequence: TGTGCCATCAGTGAGTTGGTAGCGGGGGATAAGACTAGCACAGATACGCAGTATTTT. This codes for CAISELVAGDKTSTDTQYF.

This clonotype was detected ten times or more. A junction end diverges from the germline sequence, so it may reflect a read error. The gene calls are TRBV7-7 and TRBJ1-4, with 7 bases lining up with TRBD1. Germline values: CDR1 SSHAT, CDR2 FNYEAQ (reference sequence). The CDR3 extends over 15 amino acids. The CDR3 is CASSPTRGRGEKLFF. The CDR3 region has the DNA TGTGCTAGCAGCCCTACTAGGGGGCGCGGTGAAAAACTGTTTTTT.

This clonotype has more than one count but fewer than ten. The chain has TRBV7-9 and TRBJ2-1; D is undetermined. CDR1 is SEHNR and CDR2 is FQNEAQ in the germline V gene (reference sequence). The V end was cut by 5 bases, the J end by 9 bases, with 8 bases between. The CDR3 consists of 11 residues. In DNA form, the CDR3 reads TGTGCCAGCAGCCGAGACGGTGAGCAGTTCTTC. Protein product: CASSRDGEQFF.